Listed below are T cell receptor beta chains from one sample, sequenced in a study of blood T cell repertoires in COVID-19. Generated by immunoSEQ multiplex PCR, the TCRdb table keeps only in-frame clones and is missing some. The sample gives 250,000 to 300,000 clones, 88% of which show up once; roughly 12% is in the top ten. The specimen was peripheral blood. The receptor source for this set is a woman aged 25-40 years with COVID-19, enrolled during active disease. The CDR3 runs from the conserved cysteine through the conserved F or W. D genes are given only for firm matches. Clone size appears in some rows only: once, few, many, or a class for an expanded clone.

CDR3	DNA	V	J	D	size
CASSLEGATYEQYF	TGCGCCAGCAGCTTGGAAGGGGCCACCTACGAGCAGTACTTC	TRBV5-1	TRBJ2-7	NA	NA
CASSEIPRLAVLPPGWEQYF	TGCGCCAGCAGTGAGATCCCGAGACTAGCGGTACTCCCCCCTGGGTGGGAGCAGTACTTC	TRBV10-2	TRBJ2-7	TRBD2	NA
CASSQDLRTGGLPSSYEQYF	TGCGCCAGCAGCCAAGATTTAAGGACAGGGGGCCTCCCTAGCTCCTACGAGCAGTACTTC	TRBV4-3	TRBJ2-7	TRBD1	NA
CAWSTYGGNEQFF	TGTGCCTGGAGTACCTACGGCGGCAATGAGCAGTTCTTC	TRBV30	TRBJ2-1	NA	NA
CASSFNAGGVSYEQYF	TGTGCCAGCAGCTTTAACGCGGGAGGTGTCTCCTACGAGCAGTACTTC	TRBV7-2	TRBJ2-7	TRBD2	few
CSAWDRGHYGYTF	TGCAGCGCCTGGGACAGGGGGCACTATGGCTACACCTTC	TRBV29-1	TRBJ1-2	TRBD1	NA
CASSLVLADTQYF	TGCGCCAGCAGCTTGGTCCTAGCAGATACGCAGTATTTT	TRBV5-1	TRBJ2-3	NA	NA
CATSRAGGYNEQFF	TGTGCCACCAGCAGAGCCGGGGGGTACAATGAGCAGTTCTTC	TRBV15	TRBJ2-1	TRBD2	NA
CATSDSWGSGDTIYF	TGTGCCACCAGTGATTCCTGGGGTTCCGGGGACACCATATATTTT	TRBV24-1	TRBJ1-3	NA	NA
CASSLDAGTYEQYF	TGTGCCAGCAGCTTGGATGCGGGGACCTACGAGCAGTACTTC	TRBV5-5	TRBJ2-7	NA	NA
CASSVPGGSYNEQFF	TGTGCCAGTAGTGTTCCAGGGGGCTCCTACAATGAGCAGTTCTTC	TRBV19	TRBJ2-1	TRBD1	NA
CASSFVAGGAEQFF	TGTGCCAGCAGCTTCGTCGCGGGAGGGGCTGAGCAGTTCTTC	TRBV5-5	TRBJ2-1	TRBD2	NA
CASSYSTHGGNNYEQYF	TGTGCCAGCAGTTACTCCACGCATGGGGGGAACAACTACGAGCAGTACTTC	TRBV6-2/TRBV6-3	TRBJ2-7	NA	NA
CASSLGTSGSNEQYF	TGTGCCAGCAGCTTGGGGACTAGCGGGAGCAACGAGCAGTACTTC	TRBV7-2	TRBJ2-7	TRBD2	NA
CASSDSRSGIYGYTF	TGTGCCAGCAGTGACTCGAGGAGTGGTATTTATGGCTACACCTTC	TRBV6-4	TRBJ1-2	NA	NA
CASSSQQGSEAFF	TGTGCCAGCAGCTCCCAACAGGGGTCGGAAGCTTTCTTT	TRBV7-3	TRBJ1-1	TRBD1	NA
CASSEWTGGTGELFF	TGCGCCAGCAGTGAGTGGACAGGGGGAACCGGGGAGCTGTTTTTT	TRBV10-1	TRBJ2-2	TRBD1	NA
CASSLGVGLRDTQYF	TGTGCCAGCAGCTTAGGGGTGGGGCTGAGAGATACGCAGTATTTT	TRBV7-2	TRBJ2-3	NA	NA
CASRPGQRAQPQHF	TGTGCCAGCAGACCGGGACAGCGAGCGCAGCCCCAGCATTTT	TRBV6-5	TRBJ1-5	TRBD1	NA
CASSIPRGMNTEAFF	TGTGCCAGTAGTATCCCCCGGGGAATGAACACTGAAGCTTTCTTT	TRBV19	TRBJ1-1	NA	NA
CASSSSPPGLLMDEQYF	TGTGCCAGCAGCTCATCACCGCCGGGACTCCTCATGGACGAGCAGTACTTC	TRBV7-9	TRBJ2-7	NA	NA
CASSRRGAGQPQHF	TGTGCCAGCAGTCGTCGTGGGGCTGGTCAGCCCCAGCATTTT	TRBV6-5	TRBJ1-5	NA	NA
CASSERGKLFF	TGTGCCAGCAGTGAAAGGGGAAAACTGTTTTTT	TRBV2	TRBJ1-4	NA	NA